This T cell receptor (beta chain) was recovered during a study of OX40 agonist ivuxolimab in advanced cancers. At the level of the study: Of mixed ages from about 20 to 80 and averaging about 65 years, the group was roughly 83% male.

Sequencing used immunoSEQ multiplex PCR; TCRdb keeps in-frame clones, though not all of them. Of about 91,000 clones listed, over 75% were seen once; the top ten hold roughly 4%. General study findings and limits: Also present in some nonresponders was a low level of normalized T-cell clonal expansion.

The study sampled blood at baseline, cycle 4 day 1, and cycle 7 day 1. As regards this clone: As yet, its antigen is unknown.

The sequences come from CD4+ or CD8+ T cells sorted from blood, collected in a trial of the OX40 agonist ivuxolimab. The source of this sequence is an adult with an advanced solid tumor such as melanoma, head and neck, liver or kidney cancer.

In DNA, the CDR3 is TGTGCCAGTCAACAGGGGGAACGCACAGATACGCAGTATTTT. Protein product: CASQQGERTDTQYF. The chain employs TRBV19 and TRBJ2-3; TRBD1 agrees at 8 bases. The CDR3 covers 14 residues. Germline-derived CDR1 and CDR2 are LNHDA and SQIVND (reference sequence). Losses at the gene ends were 8 bases for V and 1 base for J; bases not matched to a gene: 5.